A selection of T cell receptor beta chains follows, all from one sample in a study of spatial heterogeneity in lung cancer. TCRdb re-analysed the 5' RACE reads in MiXCR, keeping a single row per CDR3 protein. Here the sample spans around 20,000 distinct CDR3 sequences, around 9.6% being singletons. Sequenced material: PBMCs, taken at follow-up. The receptors were sampled from a male donor with early-stage non-small cell lung cancer. CDR3s include the opening cysteine and the closing phenylalanine or tryptophan. The D gene is left open where the match is weak. Expanded clones are given a class, and other clones once, few, many or no size at all.

13 | TRBD1 | TRBJ2-5 | many | TRBV5-4 | CASSWGQGETQYF | TGTGCCAGCAGCTGGGGACAGGGGGAGACCCAGTACTTC
13 | NA | TRBJ2-1 | NA | TRBV29-1 | CSVEGDRNNEQFF | TGCAGCGTTGAGGGTGACAGGAATAATGAGCAGTTCTTC
12 | NA | TRBJ1-1 | medium-sized | TRBV11-2 | CASSIWGKRAFF | TGTGCCAGCAGCATATGGGGGAAGAGAGCTTTCTTT
13 | NA | TRBJ2-5 | medium-sized | TRBV7-2 | CASSYPLEETQYF | TGTGCCAGCAGCTACCCTTTAGAAGAGACCCAGTACTTC
15 | NA | TRBJ2-7 | NA | TRBV28 | CASSLSGFDIYEQYF | TGTGCCAGCAGTTTATCAGGGTTTGATATCTACGAGCAGTACTTC
15 | TRBD1 | TRBJ1-2 | NA | TRBV5-6 | CASSPRGGQGESYTF | TGTGCCAGCAGCCCCCGCGGGGGACAGGGGGAAAGCTACACCTTC
15 | TRBD2 | TRBJ2-1 | many | TRBV11-2 | CASSFSGGGANEQFF | TGTGCCAGCAGCTTCAGTGGCGGGGGGGCGAATGAGCAGTTCTTC
13 | TRBD1 | TRBJ2-7 | medium-sized | TRBV29-1 | CSVPGTGTHEQYF | TGCAGCGTTCCCGGGACAGGGACCCACGAGCAGTACTTC
18 | NA | TRBJ1-2 | many | TRBV10-3 | CAISESTNRATPNYGYTF | TGTGCCATCAGTGAGTCGACTAACAGGGCAACTCCTAACTATGGCTACACCTTC
15 | TRBD2 | TRBJ2-4 | medium-sized | TRBV4-3 | CASSQDGSGDYIQYF | TGCGCCAGCAGCCAAGACGGGAGCGGGGATTACATTCAGTACTTC
15 | TRBD2 | TRBJ2-1 | few | TRBV30 | CAWSVGSGVYNEQFF | TGTGCCTGGAGTGTAGGTAGCGGGGTCTACAATGAGCAGTTCTTC
14 | TRBD1 | TRBJ2-4 | many | TRBV20-1 | CSASTPGGQNIQYF | TGCAGTGCTTCCACCCCAGGGGGCCAAAACATTCAGTACTTC